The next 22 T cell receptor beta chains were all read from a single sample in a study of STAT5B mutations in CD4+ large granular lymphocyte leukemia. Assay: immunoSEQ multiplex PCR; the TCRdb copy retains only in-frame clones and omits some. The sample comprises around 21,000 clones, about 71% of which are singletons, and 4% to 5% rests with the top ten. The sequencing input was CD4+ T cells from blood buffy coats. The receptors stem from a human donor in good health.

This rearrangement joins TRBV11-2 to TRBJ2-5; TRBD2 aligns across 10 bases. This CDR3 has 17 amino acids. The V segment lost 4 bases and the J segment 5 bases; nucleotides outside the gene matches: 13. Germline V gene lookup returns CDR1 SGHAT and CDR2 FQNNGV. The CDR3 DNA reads TGTGCCAGCAGCTGGGGGGCGGCTAGCGGGAGTGGCGAGACCCAGTACTTC. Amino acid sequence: CASSWGAASGSGETQYF.

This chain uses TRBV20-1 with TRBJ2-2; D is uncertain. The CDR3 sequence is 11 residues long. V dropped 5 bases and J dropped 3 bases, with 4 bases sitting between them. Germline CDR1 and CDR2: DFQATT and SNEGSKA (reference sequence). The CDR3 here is CSAGYTGELFF. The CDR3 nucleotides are TGCAGTGCTGGTTACACCGGGGAGCTGTTTTTT.

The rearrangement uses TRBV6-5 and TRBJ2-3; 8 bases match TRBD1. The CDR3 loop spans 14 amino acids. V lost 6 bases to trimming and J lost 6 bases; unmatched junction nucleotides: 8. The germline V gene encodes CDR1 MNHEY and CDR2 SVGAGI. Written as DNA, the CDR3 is TGTGCCAGCAGAGAACCGGACAGGGTGGATACGCAGTATTTT. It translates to CASREPDRVDTQYF.

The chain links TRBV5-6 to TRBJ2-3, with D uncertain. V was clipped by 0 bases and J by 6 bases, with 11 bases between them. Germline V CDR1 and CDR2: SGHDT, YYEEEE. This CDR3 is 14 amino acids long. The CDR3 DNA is TGTGCCAGCAGCTTGGGATCGTGGACCGATACGCAGTATTTT. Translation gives CASSLGSWTDTQYF.

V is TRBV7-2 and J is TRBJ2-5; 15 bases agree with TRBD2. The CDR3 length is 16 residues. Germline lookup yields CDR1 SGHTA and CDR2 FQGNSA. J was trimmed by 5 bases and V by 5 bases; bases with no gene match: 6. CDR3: CASSTGLAGGGETQYF. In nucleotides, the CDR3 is TGTGCCAGCAGCACGGGACTAGCGGGAGGAGGGGAGACCCAGTACTTC.

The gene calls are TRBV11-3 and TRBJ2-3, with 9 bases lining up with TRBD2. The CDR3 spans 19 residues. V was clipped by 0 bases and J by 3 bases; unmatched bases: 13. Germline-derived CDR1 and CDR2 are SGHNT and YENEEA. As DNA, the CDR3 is TGTGCCAGCAGCTTAGATTCACCTAGCGGGAATCGGGAAACAGATACGCAGTATTTT. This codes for CASSLDSPSGNRETDTQYF.

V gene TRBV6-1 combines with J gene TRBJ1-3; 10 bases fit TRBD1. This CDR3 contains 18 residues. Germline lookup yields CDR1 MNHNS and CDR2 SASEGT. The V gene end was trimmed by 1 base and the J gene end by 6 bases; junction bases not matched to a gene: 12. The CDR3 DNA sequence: TGTGCCAGCAGTGAAGGGGACAGGGGTTCTGACCTGGAAAACACCATATATTTT. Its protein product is CASSEGDRGSDLENTIYF.

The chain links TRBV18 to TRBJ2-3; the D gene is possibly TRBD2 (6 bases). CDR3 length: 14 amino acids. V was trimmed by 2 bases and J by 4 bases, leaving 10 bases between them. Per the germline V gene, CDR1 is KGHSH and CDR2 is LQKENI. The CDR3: CASSPSPGADTQYF. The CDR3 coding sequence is TGTGCCAGCTCACCAAGTCCGGGGGCAGATACGCAGTATTTT. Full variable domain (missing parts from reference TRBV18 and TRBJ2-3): NAGVMQNPRHLVRRRGQEARLRCSPMKGHSHVYWYRQLPEEGLKFMVYLQKENIIDESGMPKERFSAEFPKEGPSILRIQQVVRGDSAAYFCASSPSPGADTQYFGPGTRLTVL.

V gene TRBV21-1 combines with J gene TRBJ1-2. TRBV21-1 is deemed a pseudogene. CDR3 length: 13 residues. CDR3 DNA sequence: TGTGCCAGCAGCAGGCCAGGAGTTTTAGGCTACACCTTC. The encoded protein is CASSRPGVLGYTF.

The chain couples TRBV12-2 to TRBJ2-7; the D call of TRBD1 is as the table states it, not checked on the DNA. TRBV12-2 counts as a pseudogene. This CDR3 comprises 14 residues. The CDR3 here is CASRYRGSSYEQYF. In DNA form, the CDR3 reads TGTGCAAGTCGCTACAGGGGGAGCTCCTACGAGCAGTACTTC.

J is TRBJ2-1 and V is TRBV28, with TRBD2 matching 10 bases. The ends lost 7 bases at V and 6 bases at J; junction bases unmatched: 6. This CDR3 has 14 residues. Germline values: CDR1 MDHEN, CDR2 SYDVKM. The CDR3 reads CASISAGGTNEQFF. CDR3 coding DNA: TGTGCCAGCATTTCAGCGGGAGGGACCAATGAGCAGTTCTTC. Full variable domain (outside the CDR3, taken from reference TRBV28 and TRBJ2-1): DVKVTQSSRYLVKRTGEKVFLECVQDMDHENMFWYRQDPGLGLRLIYFSYDVKMKEKGDIPEGYSVSREKKERFSLILESASTNQTSMYLCASISAGGTNEQFFGPGTRLTVL.

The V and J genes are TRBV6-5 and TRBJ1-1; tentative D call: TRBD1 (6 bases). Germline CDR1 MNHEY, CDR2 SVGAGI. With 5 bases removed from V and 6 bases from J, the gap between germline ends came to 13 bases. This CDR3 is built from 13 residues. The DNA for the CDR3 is TGTGCCAGCAGTACCCGGGACACCTCTGAAGCTTTCTTT. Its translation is CASSTRDTSEAFF.

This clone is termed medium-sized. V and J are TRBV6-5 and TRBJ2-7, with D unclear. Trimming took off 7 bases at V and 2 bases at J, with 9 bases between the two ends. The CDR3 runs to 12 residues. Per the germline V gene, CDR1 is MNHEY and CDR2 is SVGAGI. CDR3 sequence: CASTNGPYEQYF. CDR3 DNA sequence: TGTGCCAGCACTAACGGTCCCTACGAGCAGTACTTC.

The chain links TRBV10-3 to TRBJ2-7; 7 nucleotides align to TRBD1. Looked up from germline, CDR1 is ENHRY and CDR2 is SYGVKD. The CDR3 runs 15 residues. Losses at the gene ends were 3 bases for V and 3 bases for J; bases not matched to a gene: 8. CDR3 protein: CAISDFTGANYEQYF. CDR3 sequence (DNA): TGTGCCATCAGTGATTTTACAGGGGCCAACTACGAGCAGTACTTC.

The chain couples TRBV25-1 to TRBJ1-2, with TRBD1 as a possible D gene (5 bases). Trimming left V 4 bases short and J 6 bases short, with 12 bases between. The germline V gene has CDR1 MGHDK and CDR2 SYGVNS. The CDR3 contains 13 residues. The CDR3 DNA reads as TGTGCCAGCAGTGTTGGCGGGGGTCATGGCTACACCTTC. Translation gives CASSVGGGHGYTF.

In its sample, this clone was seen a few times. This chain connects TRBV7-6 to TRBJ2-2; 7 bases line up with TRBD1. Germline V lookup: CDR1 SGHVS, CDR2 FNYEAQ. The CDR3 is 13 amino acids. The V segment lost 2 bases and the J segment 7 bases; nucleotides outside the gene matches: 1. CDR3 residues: CASSLPGGGELFF. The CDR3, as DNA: TGTGCCAGCAGCTTACCAGGGGGCGGGGAGCTGTTTTTT.

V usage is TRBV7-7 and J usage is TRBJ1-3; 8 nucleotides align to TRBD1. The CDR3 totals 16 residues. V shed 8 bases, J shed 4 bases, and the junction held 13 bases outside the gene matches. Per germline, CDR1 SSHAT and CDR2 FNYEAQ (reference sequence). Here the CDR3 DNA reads TGTGCCAGCCTCACGAGGCAGGGGGCAACCGGAAACACCATATATTTT. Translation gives CASLTRQGATGNTIYF.

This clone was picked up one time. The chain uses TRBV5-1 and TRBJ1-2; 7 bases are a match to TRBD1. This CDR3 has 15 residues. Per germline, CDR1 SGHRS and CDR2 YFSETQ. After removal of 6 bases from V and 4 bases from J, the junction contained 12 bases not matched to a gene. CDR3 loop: CASKYQGGDLYGYTF. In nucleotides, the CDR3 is TGCGCCAGCAAATACCAGGGGGGGGACCTCTATGGCTACACCTTC.

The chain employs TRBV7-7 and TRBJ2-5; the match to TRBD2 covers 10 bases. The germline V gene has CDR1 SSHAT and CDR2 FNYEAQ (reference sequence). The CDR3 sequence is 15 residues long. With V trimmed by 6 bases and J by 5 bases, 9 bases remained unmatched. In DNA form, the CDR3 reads TGTGCCAGCAGTTCCACTAGCGGGAACGGGGAGACCCAGTACTTC. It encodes CASSSTSGNGETQYF.

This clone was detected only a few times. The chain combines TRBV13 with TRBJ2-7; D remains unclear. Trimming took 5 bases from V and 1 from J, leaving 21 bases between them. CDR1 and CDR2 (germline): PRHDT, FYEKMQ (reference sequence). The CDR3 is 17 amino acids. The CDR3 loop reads CASSPGGVFGRSYEQYF. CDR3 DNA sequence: TGTGCCAGCAGCCCCGGTGGGGTTTTCGGCAGATCCTACGAGCAGTACTTC.

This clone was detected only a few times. The CDR3 bases are TGTGCCAGCGGCCGGATGACGGGCAATCAGCCCCAGCATTTT. It encodes CASGRMTGNQPQHF. The V call is TRBV28, the J call TRBJ1-5; no definite D call. The CDR3 loop spans 14 amino acids. V lost 8 bases, J lost 2 bases, and 13 bases lay in between. CDR1 MDHEN and CDR2 SYDVKM come from the germline V gene.

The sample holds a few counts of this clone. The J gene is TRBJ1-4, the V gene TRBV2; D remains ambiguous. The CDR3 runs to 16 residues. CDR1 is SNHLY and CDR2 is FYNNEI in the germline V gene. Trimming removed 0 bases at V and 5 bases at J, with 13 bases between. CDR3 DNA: TGTGCCAGCAGTGAAGCTGGTGGGTCGGCGAATGAAAAACTGTTTTTT. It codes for CASSEAGGSANEKLFF. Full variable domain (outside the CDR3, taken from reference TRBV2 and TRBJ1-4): EPEVTQTPSHQVTQMGQEVILRCVPISNHLYFYWYRQILGQKVEFLVSFYNNEISEKSEIFDDQFSVERPDGSNFTLKIRSTKLEDSAMYFCASSEAGGSANEKLFFGSGTQLSVL.